This T cell receptor (beta chain) was recovered during a study of T cell responses to AZD1222 COVID-19 vaccine. With 3 bases removed from V and 2 bases from J, the gap between germline ends came to 7 bases. Germline loops: CDR1 LNHDA, CDR2 SQIVND (reference sequence). CDR3 length: 13 amino acids. The table came from immunoSEQ multiplex PCR; TCRdb's copy has only in-frame clones and leaves some out. This sample has 95,000 to 110,000 clones, with approximately 88% found just once. Turning to this clone: Its antigen is still unknown.

Study conclusions and caveats: Possibly, clonal diversity was underestimated; donors were largely white British and included more females.

The TCR comes from an adult in good health. The chain couples TRBV19 to TRBJ2-5; D ambiguous. The material sequenced was peripheral blood, taken on day 0 of AZD1222 vaccination. In nucleotides, the CDR3 is TGTGCCAGTAGTATCCAAGCGCAAGAGACCCAGTACTTC. It is translated as CASSIQAQETQYF. Together with reference TRBV19 and TRBJ2-5, the CDR3 gives the full variable domain: DGGITQSPKYLFRKEGQNVTLSCEQNLNHDAMYWYRQDPGQGLRLIYYSQIVNDFQKGDIAEGYSVSREKKESFPLTVTSAQKNPTAFYLCASSIQAQETQYFGPGTRLLVL.